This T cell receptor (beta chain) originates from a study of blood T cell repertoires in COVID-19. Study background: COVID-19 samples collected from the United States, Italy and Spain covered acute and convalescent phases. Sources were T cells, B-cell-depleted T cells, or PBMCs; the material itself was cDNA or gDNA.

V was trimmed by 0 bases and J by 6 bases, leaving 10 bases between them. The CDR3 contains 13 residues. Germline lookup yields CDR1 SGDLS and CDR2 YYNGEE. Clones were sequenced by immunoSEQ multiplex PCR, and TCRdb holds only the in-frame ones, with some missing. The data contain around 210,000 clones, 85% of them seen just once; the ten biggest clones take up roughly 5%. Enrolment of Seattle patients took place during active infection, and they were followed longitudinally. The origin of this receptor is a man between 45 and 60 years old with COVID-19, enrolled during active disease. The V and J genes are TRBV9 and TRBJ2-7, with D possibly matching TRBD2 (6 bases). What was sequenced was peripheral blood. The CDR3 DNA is TGTGCCAGCAGCGTAGAAGGAGGGACCGAGCAGTACTTC. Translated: CASSVEGGTEQYF.